Listed below are T cell receptor beta chains from one sample, sequenced in a study of shared clonotypes between healthy human individuals. This table comes from immunoSEQ multiplex PCR, and its TCRdb copy is limited to in-frame clones, with some not included. The sample records about 2 million clones, 90% to 95% being singletons. Specimen: naive CD4+ T cells sorted from blood. The receptors come from a man aged 18 to 29 in good health. Each CDR3 is given with its conserved first and last residue. A D gene is named only where the DNA matches it firmly.

d_call j_call v_call cdr3_aa cdr3_nt
- TRBJ1-3 TRBV2 CASSSGASGNTIYF TGTGCCAGCAGCTCAGGGGCCTCTGGAAACACCATATATTTT
- TRBJ2-3 TRBV6-1 CASREGRFFSTDTQYF TGTGCCAGCAGGGAAGGACGGTTCTTTAGCACAGATACGCAGTATTTT
- TRBJ2-5 TRBV28 CASSWGAQYF TGTGCCAGCAGTTGGGGGGCCCAGTACTTC
- TRBJ2-6 TRBV6-5 CASSLGIGGANVLTF TGTGCCAGCAGCCTGGGGATTGGTGGGGCCAACGTCCTGACTTTC
- TRBJ1-1 TRBV2 CASSTDTEAFF TGTGCCAGCAGTACGGACACTGAAGCTTTCTTT
TRBD1 TRBJ1-6 TRBV30 CAWSDRVRSPLHF TGTGCCTGGAGCGACAGGGTCCGATCACCCCTCCACTTT
- TRBJ2-1 TRBV28 CASPPTDNVNEQFF TGTGCCAGCCCACCCACGGACAATGTCAATGAGCAGTTCTTC
- TRBJ1-1 TRBV27 CATGRGTGPEAFF TGTGCCACTGGACGGGGAACAGGGCCTGAAGCTTTCTTT
- TRBJ1-1 TRBV9 CASSVAGVNTEAFF TGTGCCAGCAGCGTAGCAGGGGTAAACACTGAAGCTTTCTTT
- TRBJ1-3 TRBV28 CASSLLIGSGNTIYF TGTGCCAGCAGTTTATTGATCGGGTCTGGAAACACCATATATTTT
- TRBJ2-3 TRBV5-6 CASSSIPTAPGDTQYF TGTGCCAGCAGCTCAATCCCGACAGCCCCTGGGGATACGCAGTATTTT